This record looks at one T cell receptor (beta chain) sequence and its context. The method was immunoSEQ multiplex PCR; TCRdb's version includes in-frame clones alone and lacks a portion of them. The sample consists of 450,000 to 550,000 clones, 85% to 90% of them appearing once. These data come from a study of Ad26.COV2.S vaccination and SARS-CoV-2 variants. Documented treatment: roughly 18 received Ad26.COV2.S at low or high dose, single or two shots; roughly five received placebo; per-sample allocation not given. Following the first vaccine or placebo injection, samples were taken on day 63. The CDR3 runs to 11 residues. CDR1 is MDHEN and CDR2 is SYDVKM in the germline V gene. V shed 9 bases and J shed 5 bases, with 11 bases lying between them.

The V call is TRBV28, the J call TRBJ2-7, with a tentative D call TRBD2 (5 bases). The receptor was derived from a person aged 18-60 years who received the Ad26.COV2.S COVID-19 vaccine or a placebo. The material sequenced was peripheral blood, taken in a trial of Ad26.COV2.S vaccine versus placebo. The CDR3, as DNA: TGTGCCAGGGGCCTCGGGGACGAGCAGTACTTC. This encodes CARGLGDEQYF.